This T cell receptor (beta chain) was identified during a study of T cell responses to AZD1222 COVID-19 vaccine. Study results and caveats: Only 5 or 6 individuals given AZD1222 were seropositive at baseline.

Some clones are missing from TCRdb's copy, which holds only in-frame ones; the method was immunoSEQ multiplex PCR. Among over 120,000 clones listed, 92% were seen once. As regards this clone: Its cognate antigen is unknown.

The CDR3 totals 15 residues. Germline values: CDR1 SNHLY, CDR2 FYNNEI. V was trimmed by 4 bases and J by 6 bases, leaving 17 bases between them. The clonotype originates from an adult in good health. The chain joins TRBV2 to TRBJ2-3, with D perhaps TRBD2 (6 bases). The sequenced sample was peripheral blood, obtained on day 0 of AZD1222 vaccination. The CDR3 sequence is CASSGGGTRPDTQYF. The CDR3 DNA sequence: TGTGCCAGCAGTGGAGGAGGGACCCGCCCGGATACGCAGTATTTT. The whole variable domain, filled in from reference TRBV2 and TRBJ2-3, reads EPEVTQTPSHQVTQMGQEVILRCVPISNHLYFYWYRQILGQKVEFLVSFYNNEISEKSEIFDDQFSVERPDGSNFTLKIRSTKLEDSAMYFCASSGGGTRPDTQYFGPGTRLTVL.